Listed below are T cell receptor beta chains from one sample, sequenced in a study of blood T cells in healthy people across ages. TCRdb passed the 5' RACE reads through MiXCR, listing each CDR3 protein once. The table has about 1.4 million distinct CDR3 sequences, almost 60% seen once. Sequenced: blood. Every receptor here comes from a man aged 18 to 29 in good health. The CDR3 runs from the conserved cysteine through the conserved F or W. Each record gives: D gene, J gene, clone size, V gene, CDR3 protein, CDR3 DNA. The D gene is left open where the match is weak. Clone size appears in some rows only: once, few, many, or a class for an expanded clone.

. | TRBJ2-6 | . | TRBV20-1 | CSAREGASGANVLTF | TGCAGTGCTAGGGAGGGAGCCTCTGGGGCCAACGTCCTGACTTTC
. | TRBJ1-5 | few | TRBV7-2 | CASSSKTRGTNQPQHF | TGTGCCAGCAGCTCTAAGACGAGGGGGACAAATCAGCCCCAGCATTTT
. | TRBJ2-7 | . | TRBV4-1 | CASSQAGLLGEQYF | TGCGCCAGCAGCCAAGCAGGCCTCCTTGGCGAGCAGTACTTC
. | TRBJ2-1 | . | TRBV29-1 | CSATDDDQFF | TGCAGCGCCACGGACGATGATCAGTTCTTC
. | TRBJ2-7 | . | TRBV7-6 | CASSLGGLGRYEQYF | TGTGCCAGCAGCTTAGGGGGGCTTGGTCGCTACGAGCAGTACTTC
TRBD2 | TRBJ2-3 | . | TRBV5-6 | CASSSPLAGVRDTQYF | TGTGCCAGCAGCTCACCCCTAGCGGGAGTTAGAGATACGCAGTATTTT
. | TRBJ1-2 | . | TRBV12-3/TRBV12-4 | CASSLTAGLRYGYTF | TGTGCCAGCAGTTTAACCGCGGGCCTTCGCTATGGCTACACCTTC
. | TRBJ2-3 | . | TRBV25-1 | CASSELRSGSTDTQYF | TGTGCCAGCAGTGAACTGCGGAGCGGGAGCACAGATACGCAGTATTTT
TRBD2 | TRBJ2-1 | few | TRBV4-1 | CASSRRRLAGARENEQFF | TGCGCCAGCAGCCGACGGCGACTAGCGGGAGCCCGGGAAAATGAGCAGTTCTTC
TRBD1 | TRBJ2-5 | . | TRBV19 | CASKDRAWETQYF | TGTGCCAGTAAGGACAGGGCATGGGAGACCCAGTACTTC
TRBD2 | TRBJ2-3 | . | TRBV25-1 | CASSEWSSGDTDTQYF | TGTGCCAGCAGTGAATGGAGTAGCGGGGACACAGATACGCAGTATTTT
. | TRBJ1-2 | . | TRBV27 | CASRGAGVGNYGYTF | TGTGCCAGCAGGGGGGCAGGGGTCGGTAACTATGGCTACACCTTC
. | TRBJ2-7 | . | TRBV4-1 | CASSDRHSYEQYF | TGCGCCAGCAGTGATAGACACTCCTACGAGCAGTACTTC
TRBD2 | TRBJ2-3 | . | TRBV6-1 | CASALSGGASTGTQYF | TGTGCCAGCGCACTGAGCGGGGGGGCGAGCACAGGTACGCAGTATTTT
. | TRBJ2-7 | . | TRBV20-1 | CSARDDVGPTPYEQYF | TGCAGTGCTAGAGATGATGTCGGCCCTACTCCTTACGAGCAGTACTTC
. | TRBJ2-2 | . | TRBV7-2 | CASSLFVVSGELFF | TGTGCCAGCAGCTTATTTGTGGTCTCCGGGGAGCTGTTTTTT
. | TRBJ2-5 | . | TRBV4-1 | CASSQAPPGLNQETQYF | TGCGCCAGCAGCCAAGCTCCCCCGGGGTTAAACCAAGAGACCCAGTACTTC
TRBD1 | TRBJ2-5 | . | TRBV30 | CAWSVMTGGRNEQYF | TGTGCCTGGAGTGTAATGACAGGGGGTAGGAATGAGCAGTACTTC
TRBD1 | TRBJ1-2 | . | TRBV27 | CASSSHLGQAGYTF | TGTGCCAGCAGTTCGCACTTGGGACAGGCTGGCTACACCTTC
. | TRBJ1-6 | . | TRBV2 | CASRDRGGSPLHF | TGTGCCAGCAGGGACCGCGGGGGATCACCCCTCCACTTT
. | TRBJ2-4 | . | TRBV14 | CASSQDRVQTQYF | TGTGCCAGCAGCCAAGATAGGGTGCAGACGCAGTACTTC
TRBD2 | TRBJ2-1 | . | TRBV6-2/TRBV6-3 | CASTPSGSSYNEQFF | TGTGCCAGCACGCCAAGCGGGAGTTCCTACAATGAGCAGTTCTTC
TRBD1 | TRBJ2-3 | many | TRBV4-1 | CASSQTGDTQYF | TGCGCCAGCAGCCAGACAGGGGATACGCAGTATTTT
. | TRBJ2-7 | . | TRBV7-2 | CASSSAYPYEQYF | TGTGCCAGCAGCTCGGCTTATCCCTACGAGCAGTACTTC
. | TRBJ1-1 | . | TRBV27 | CASSLYLSGWNTEAFF | TGTGCCAGCAGTTTATATCTATCGGGTTGGAACACTGAAGCTTTCTTT
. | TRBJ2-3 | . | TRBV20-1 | CTSGSNYSSTDTQYF | TGCACGTCCGGGTCTAACTACTCTTCCACAGATACGCAGTATTTT
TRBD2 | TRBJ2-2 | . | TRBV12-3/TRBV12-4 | CASSRTSGFTGELFF | TGTGCCAGCAGCCGGACTAGCGGATTTACCGGGGAGCTGTTTTTT
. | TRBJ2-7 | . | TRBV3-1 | CASSQAHYEQYF | TGTGCCAGCAGCCAAGCACACTACGAGCAGTACTTC
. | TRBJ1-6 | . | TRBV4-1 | CASSHDYKRALHF | TGCGCCAGCAGCCACGACTACAAGAGGGCCCTCCACTTT
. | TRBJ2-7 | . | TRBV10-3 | CAISVYRSNYEQYF | TGTGCCATCAGTGTCTACAGGTCAAACTACGAGCAGTACTTC
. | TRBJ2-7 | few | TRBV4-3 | CASSQDMRTYEQYF | TGCGCCAGCAGCCAAGATATGCGGACCTACGAGCAGTACTTC
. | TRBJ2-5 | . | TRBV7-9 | CASTITATETQYF | TGTGCCAGCACGATCACAGCAACAGAGACCCAGTACTTC
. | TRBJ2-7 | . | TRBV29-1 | CSVGTAGVYEQYF | TGCAGCGTTGGAACGGCAGGCGTCTACGAGCAGTACTTC
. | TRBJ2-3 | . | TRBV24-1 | CATSDAVRDTQYF | TGTGCCACCAGTGATGCTGTACGAGATACGCAGTATTTT
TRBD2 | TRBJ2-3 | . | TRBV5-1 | CASSLAGLAGDSDTQYF | TGCGCCAGCAGCTTGGCCGGACTAGCGGGGGATTCAGATACGCAGTATTTT
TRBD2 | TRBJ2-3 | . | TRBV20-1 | CSAHTSGVADTQYF | TGCAGTGCCCACACTAGCGGGGTGGCAGATACGCAGTATTTT
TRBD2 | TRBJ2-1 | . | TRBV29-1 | CSVAAGPYNEQFF | TGCAGCGTTGCAGCGGGGCCCTACAATGAGCAGTTCTTC
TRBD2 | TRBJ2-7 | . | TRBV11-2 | CASTGGTTFYEQYF | TGTGCCAGCACGGGGGGGACTACGTTCTACGAGCAGTACTTC
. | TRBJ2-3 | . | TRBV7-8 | CASSLSRAKDTQYF | TGCGCCAGCAGCTTATCACGGGCAAAAGATACGCAGTATTTT
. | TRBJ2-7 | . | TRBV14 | CASSQEQYRWGEQYF | TGTGCCAGCAGCCAAGAGCAATATCGGTGGGGCGAGCAGTACTTC
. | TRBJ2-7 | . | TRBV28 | CASGLKDGYEQYF | TGTGCCAGCGGTTTAAAGGATGGGTACGAACAGTACTTC
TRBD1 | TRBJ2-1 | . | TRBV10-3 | CAIGRQGINNEQFF | TGTGCCATCGGGAGACAGGGAATTAACAATGAGCAGTTCTTC
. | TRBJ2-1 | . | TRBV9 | CASSSGGTIEQFF | TGTGCCAGCAGCTCGGGCGGGACGATCGAGCAGTTCTTC
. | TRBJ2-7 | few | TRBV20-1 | CSALLAETYEQYF | TGCAGTGCTCTACTAGCTGAGACCTACGAGCAGTACTTC
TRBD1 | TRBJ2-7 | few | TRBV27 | CASSLYRTGVTYEQYF | TGTGCCAGCAGTTTGTACCGGACAGGGGTAACCTACGAGCAGTACTTC
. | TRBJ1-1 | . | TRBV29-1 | CSILFTEAFF | TGCAGCATCTTATTCACTGAAGCTTTCTTT
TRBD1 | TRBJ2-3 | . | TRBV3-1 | CASSHRDRGPDTQYF | TGTGCCAGCAGCCACCGGGACAGGGGGCCTGATACGCAGTATTTT
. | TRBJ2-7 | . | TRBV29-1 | CSAETADSYKQYF | TGCAGCGCCGAGACGGCGGATTCCTACAAGCAGTACTTC